Listed below are T cell receptor beta chains from one sample, sequenced in a study of early T cells in non-severe SARS-CoV-2 infection. TCRdb reprocessed the 5' RACE reads via MiXCR and lists one record per CDR3 protein. The sample includes roughly 63,000 distinct CDR3 sequences, about 12% of them seen just once. Sequenced material: whole blood, taken at baseline. These receptors all come from an adult who was a healthcare worker with PCR-confirmed SARS-CoV-2 infection or an uninfected control (not recorded which). The donor label of this sample is uncertain. The CDR3 runs from the conserved cysteine through the conserved F or W. Fields, in order: CDR3 DNA, CDR3 protein, D gene, CDR3 length, clone size, V gene, J gene. The D gene is left open where the match is weak. A clone size is listed for some rows: how often the clone was seen (once, few, many), or a class if it is expanded.

DNA: TGCGGTGCTAGAGATTCTCCAGGGAACACTGAAGCTTTCTTT; CDR3: CGARDSPGNTEAFF; D: .; length: 14; size: .; V: TRBV20-1; J: TRBJ1-1
DNA: TGCGCCAGCAGCTTTGGGACGTACAGGGATTCAATGTCCACAGATACGCAGTATTTT; CDR3: CASSFGTYRDSMSTDTQYF; D: .; length: 19; size: .; V: TRBV5-1; J: TRBJ2-3
DNA: TGTGCCAGCAGCCCGGAGCTGGTGCCCTACAATGAGCAGTTCTTC; CDR3: CASSPELVPYNEQFF; D: .; length: 15; size: .; V: TRBV7-3; J: TRBJ2-1
DNA: TGTGCTAGTGGTTTGAGCCGCCTCGGGGGCAAACCTAGCACAGATACGCAGTATTTT; CDR3: CASGLSRLGGKPSTDTQYF; D: .; length: 19; size: .; V: TRBV12-5; J: TRBJ2-3
DNA: TGTGCCAGCAGCCAAGGTGACTGGGGACTAGGGAACACCGGGGAGCTGTTTTTT; CDR3: CASSQGDWGLGNTGELFF; D: TRBD2; length: 18; size: many; V: TRBV4-2; J: TRBJ2-2
DNA: TGCGCCAGCAGCCCGGACGGGGGCAATGAGCAGTTCTTC; CDR3: CASSPDGGNEQFF; D: .; length: 13; size: few; V: TRBV5-1; J: TRBJ2-1
DNA: TGTGCCAGCACTGCCCGGGCGCGTATGAACACTGAAGCTTTCTTT; CDR3: CASTARARMNTEAFF; D: .; length: 15; size: few; V: TRBV25-1; J: TRBJ1-1
DNA: TGTGCCAGCAGCTTAGATCCGAGAGGTGGGACTGAAGCTTTCTTT; CDR3: CASSLDPRGGTEAFF; D: .; length: 15; size: .; V: TRBV7-2; J: TRBJ1-1
DNA: TGTGCCAGCACCCGCGGGACAGTGAACACCGGGGAGCTGTTTTTT; CDR3: CASTRGTVNTGELFF; D: .; length: 15; size: few; V: TRBV6-5; J: TRBJ2-2
DNA: TGTGCCAGCAGCAGGGGAAATGAAAAACTGTTTTTT; CDR3: CASSRGNEKLFF; D: .; length: 12; size: few; V: TRBV6-1; J: TRBJ1-4
DNA: TGTGCCAGCAGGGACAGGGGGCTAGAGACTGAAGCTTTCTTT; CDR3: CASRDRGLETEAFF; D: TRBD1; length: 14; size: few; V: TRBV12-3/TRBV12-4; J: TRBJ1-1
DNA: TGTGCCAGCAGCTTCCCCTTCCGGGACAGGGGCAGTACTGGGGCCAACGTCCTGACTTTC; CDR3: CASSFPFRDRGSTGANVLTF; D: TRBD1; length: 20; size: .; V: TRBV11-2; J: TRBJ2-6
DNA: TGTGCCAGCCAACTTAAGAACACCGGGGAGCTGTTTTTT; CDR3: CASQLKNTGELFF; D: .; length: 13; size: .; V: TRBV3-1; J: TRBJ2-2
DNA: TGTGCCAGCAGCTTGGCTATTAGGGGGATGAACACTGAAGCTTTCTTT; CDR3: CASSLAIRGMNTEAFF; D: .; length: 16; size: few; V: TRBV7-8; J: TRBJ1-1
DNA: TGTGCCAGCATGAGGGAGGGAGCTAATGAAAAACTGTTTTTT; CDR3: CASMREGANEKLFF; D: .; length: 14; size: .; V: TRBV12-3/TRBV12-4; J: TRBJ1-4
DNA: TGCGCCAGCAGCTTGGGACGCCTCGGGACAGGAAATTCACCCCTCCACTTT; CDR3: CASSLGRLGTGNSPLHF; D: TRBD1; length: 17; size: .; V: TRBV5-1; J: TRBJ1-6
DNA: TGCAGCGTTCAGGCTAACTATGGCTACACCTTC; CDR3: CSVQANYGYTF; D: .; length: 11; size: few; V: TRBV29-1; J: TRBJ1-2
DNA: TGTGCCAGCAGCCAAGGGGGGATACAAGACATTCAGTACTTC; CDR3: CASSQGGIQDIQYF; D: .; length: 14; size: .; V: TRBV5-5; J: TRBJ2-4
DNA: TGTGCCAGCAGCTTAGCCCCGGCTAGTGGCGGGGGGCACCAAGAGACCCAGTACTTC; CDR3: CASSLAPASGGGHQETQYF; D: TRBD2; length: 19; size: .; V: TRBV7-2; J: TRBJ2-5
DNA: TGTGCCAGCAGCCAAGTCAGGGGGTTGTACACTGAAGCTTTCTTT; CDR3: CASSQVRGLYTEAFF; D: TRBD1; length: 15; size: few; V: TRBV5-5; J: TRBJ1-1
DNA: TGTGCCAGCAGCTTATGGAAAGGCCCGGAGCCCCAGCATTTT; CDR3: CASSLWKGPEPQHF; D: .; length: 14; size: few; V: TRBV7-8; J: TRBJ1-5
DNA: TGTGCCACGACAGGGAACACTGAAGCTTTCTTT; CDR3: CATTGNTEAFF; D: .; length: 11; size: .; V: TRBV28; J: TRBJ1-1
DNA: TGCGCCAGCAGTGTAGCTCGGAACACTGAAGCTTTCTTT; CDR3: CASSVARNTEAFF; D: .; length: 13; size: .; V: TRBV10-1; J: TRBJ1-1
DNA: TGTGCCAGCAGTTATGTTGGGCAGCTCAATGAAAAACTGTTTTTT; CDR3: CASSYVGQLNEKLFF; D: .; length: 15; size: many; V: TRBV2; J: TRBJ1-4
DNA: TGTGCCAGCTCACCCCGAGACAGGACCTATGGCTACACCTTC; CDR3: CASSPRDRTYGYTF; D: .; length: 14; size: .; V: TRBV18; J: TRBJ1-2
DNA: TGCGCCAGCAGCTTTGGAGACACTGAAGCTTTCTTT; CDR3: CASSFGDTEAFF; D: .; length: 12; size: .; V: TRBV5-1; J: TRBJ1-1
DNA: TGTGCCATCCAGACAGGGTATGAGCAGTTCTTC; CDR3: CAIQTGYEQFF; D: TRBD1; length: 11; size: few; V: TRBV6-2/TRBV6-3; J: TRBJ2-1
DNA: TGTGCCTCGGGCCGGGGTATCACAGATACGCAGTATTTT; CDR3: CASGRGITDTQYF; D: .; length: 13; size: .; V: TRBV18; J: TRBJ2-3
DNA: TGTGCCAGCTCACCGATTCAGGGAGGCCAAGAGACCCAGTACTTC; CDR3: CASSPIQGGQETQYF; D: .; length: 15; size: .; V: TRBV18; J: TRBJ2-5
DNA: TGTGCCTGGAGGCCGGGACAGACACAAGAGACCCAGTACTTC; CDR3: CAWRPGQTQETQYF; D: TRBD1; length: 14; size: .; V: TRBV30; J: TRBJ2-5
DNA: TGTGCCTGGAGTGTACTAGTTTGGAAGGGGGCAACGGAGACCCAGTACTTC; CDR3: CAWSVLVWKGATETQYF; D: TRBD1; length: 17; size: many; V: TRBV30; J: TRBJ2-5
DNA: TGTGCCAGCAGCGGCTCTAGCACAGATACGCAGTATTTT; CDR3: CASSGSSTDTQYF; D: .; length: 13; size: .; V: TRBV6-5; J: TRBJ2-3
DNA: TGCGCCAGCAGCCAACACGACGGATATGATAACAATGAGCAGTTCTTC; CDR3: CASSQHDGYDNNEQFF; D: .; length: 16; size: .; V: TRBV4-1; J: TRBJ2-1
DNA: TGTGCCAGCAGTGACGATTACTATGGCTACACCTTC; CDR3: CASSDDYYGYTF; D: .; length: 12; size: .; V: TRBV2; J: TRBJ1-2
DNA: TGCGCCAGCAGCTTTGGAGGACAGGAGGATTCACCCCTCCACTTT; CDR3: CASSFGGQEDSPLHF; D: TRBD1; length: 15; size: .; V: TRBV5-1; J: TRBJ1-6
DNA: TGTGCCAGCAGTTCGGGACGCGTCCTGGGAACAGATACGCAGTATTTT; CDR3: CASSSGRVLGTDTQYF; D: .; length: 16; size: few; V: TRBV6-6; J: TRBJ2-3
DNA: TGTGCCAGCAGCTTGGCCGGCGGTAGCTCCTACAATGAGCAGTTCTTC; CDR3: CASSLAGGSSYNEQFF; D: .; length: 16; size: .; V: TRBV5-4; J: TRBJ2-1
DNA: TGCGCCAGCAGTGAAACTTTCGGGACGGACACAGATACGCAGTATTTT; CDR3: CASSETFGTDTDTQYF; D: .; length: 16; size: few; V: TRBV10-1; J: TRBJ2-3
DNA: TGTGCCAGCAGCTTACAGAGCGGGGAGCTGTTTTTT; CDR3: CASSLQSGELFF; D: .; length: 12; size: .; V: TRBV11-1; J: TRBJ2-2
DNA: TGTGCCAGCAGCCAAGGACCCCTAAGTACGGATACGCAGTATTTT; CDR3: CASSQGPLSTDTQYF; D: .; length: 15; size: .; V: TRBV3-1; J: TRBJ2-3
DNA: TGTGCCAGCTCACCAGCAGGGTTTAATCAGCCCCAGCATTTT; CDR3: CASSPAGFNQPQHF; D: .; length: 14; size: few; V: TRBV18; J: TRBJ1-5
DNA: TGCAGCGTCGTCGACTCGGCTGAAGCTTTCTTT; CDR3: CSVVDSAEAFF; D: .; length: 11; size: few; V: TRBV29-1; J: TRBJ1-1
DNA: TGTGCCAGCAGCTTAGCGCGTAGAGCCCCCACAGATACGCAGTATTTT; CDR3: CASSLARRAPTDTQYF; D: .; length: 16; size: .; V: TRBV7-2; J: TRBJ2-3
DNA: TGCAGTGCTACACCACTCGGACAGGGGCAAGAGACCCAGTACTTC; CDR3: CSATPLGQGQETQYF; D: TRBD1; length: 15; size: .; V: TRBV20-1; J: TRBJ2-5
DNA: TGTGCCAGCAGCTCGACAGATTACACTGAAGCTTTCTTT; CDR3: CASSSTDYTEAFF; D: .; length: 13; size: few; V: TRBV7-8; J: TRBJ1-1
DNA: TGTGCCACCAGTGATTTGCGGGCCGGGGAGCTGTTTTTT; CDR3: CATSDLRAGELFF; D: .; length: 13; size: .; V: TRBV24-1; J: TRBJ2-2
DNA: TGTGCCAGCAGCCAAGGCGCTCTTGGGGTGGTCGCGAGCACTGAAGCTTTCTTT; CDR3: CASSQGALGVVASTEAFF; D: .; length: 18; size: .; V: TRBV14; J: TRBJ1-1
DNA: TGTGCCAGTAGTATGTTGGAGGGGGGAAGCACAGATACGCAGTATTTT; CDR3: CASSMLEGGSTDTQYF; D: .; length: 16; size: .; V: TRBV19; J: TRBJ2-3
DNA: TGTGCCAGCAGCTTAGCTCCCCTAGCGGGGATCTCGGGAGTCGAGCAGTTCTTC; CDR3: CASSLAPLAGISGVEQFF; D: TRBD2; length: 18; size: .; V: TRBV7-2; J: TRBJ2-1
DNA: TGTGCCAGCAGCCGGACAGAAGAGACCCAGTACTTC; CDR3: CASSRTEETQYF; D: .; length: 12; size: .; V: TRBV5-4; J: TRBJ2-5
DNA: TGTGCCAGCACCGACGGTGTGGGAAATGCAGATACGCAGTATTTT; CDR3: CASTDGVGNADTQYF; D: .; length: 15; size: .; V: TRBV12-3/TRBV12-4; J: TRBJ2-3
DNA: TGTGCCATAGGACAGGAAAAATGGGTAGCGGGGGCCAACGTCCTGACTTTC; CDR3: CAIGQEKWVAGANVLTF; D: TRBD1; length: 17; size: .; V: TRBV6-1; J: TRBJ2-6